These T cell receptor beta chains were read from a single sample in a study of T cell changes during pregnancy in multiple sclerosis. The data were produced by immunoSEQ multiplex PCR, yet TCRdb's version contains in-frame clones alone and is incomplete. This table holds some 60,000 clones, 90% found once. The source was peripheral blood, collected in the first trimester of pregnancy. These receptors all stem from a female donor in good health, enrolled as a control in a pregnancy study. Both conserved end residues are part of each CDR3. A D gene is named only where the DNA matches it firmly. Part of the rows lack a size; the others show once, few, many or a class for expanded clones.

cdr3_nt: TGTGCCAGCAGCCAACAGGACAGCTACGAGCAGTACTTC; cdr3_aa: CASSQQDSYEQYF; v_call: TRBV5-4; d_call: .; clone_size: .; j_call: TRBJ2-7
cdr3_nt: TGTGCCAGCAGTCCTCGCGGGGATTATCAGCCCCAGCATTTT; cdr3_aa: CASSPRGDYQPQHF; v_call: TRBV28; d_call: .; clone_size: .; j_call: TRBJ1-5
cdr3_nt: TGTGCCAGCAGCTTAGGGGGCGGGGCTCCCACAGATACGCAGTATTTT; cdr3_aa: CASSLGGGAPTDTQYF; v_call: TRBV7-2; d_call: .; clone_size: once; j_call: TRBJ2-3
cdr3_nt: TGCGCCAGCAGCCAGGACACTTTCTCTGGAAACACCATATATTTT; cdr3_aa: CASSQDTFSGNTIYF; v_call: TRBV4-1; d_call: .; clone_size: .; j_call: TRBJ1-3
cdr3_nt: TGCGCCAGCAGCCTGGACAGGCTTAACTATGGCTACACCTTC; cdr3_aa: CASSLDRLNYGYTF; v_call: TRBV5-1; d_call: TRBD1; clone_size: .; j_call: TRBJ1-2
cdr3_nt: TGTGCCACCAGCAGAGGAAGTCGGCTAGCGGGTGAGCAGTTCTTC; cdr3_aa: CATSRGSRLAGEQFF; v_call: TRBV15; d_call: TRBD2; clone_size: .; j_call: TRBJ2-1
cdr3_nt: TGTGCCAGTAGTCCCTTTAGCGGGATCGCCGGGGAGCTGTTTTTT; cdr3_aa: CASSPFSGIAGELFF; v_call: TRBV19; d_call: TRBD2; clone_size: .; j_call: TRBJ2-2
cdr3_nt: TGTGCCAGCAGTGAGGGGGGGCAGAACACTGAAGCTTTCTTT; cdr3_aa: CASSEGGQNTEAFF; v_call: TRBV2; d_call: .; clone_size: .; j_call: TRBJ1-1
cdr3_nt: TGTGCCAGCAGCTTAAACGGGGGTTCGGCCTACGAGCAGTACTTC; cdr3_aa: CASSLNGGSAYEQYF; v_call: TRBV7-3; d_call: .; clone_size: .; j_call: TRBJ2-7
cdr3_nt: TGTGCCAGCAGTCCTAACACAGATACGCAGTATTTT; cdr3_aa: CASSPNTDTQYF; v_call: TRBV27; d_call: .; clone_size: .; j_call: TRBJ2-3
cdr3_nt: TGTGCCAGCAGCAGGGAGGATCGCGCTGAAGCTTTCTTT; cdr3_aa: CASSREDRAEAFF; v_call: TRBV5-6; d_call: .; clone_size: .; j_call: TRBJ1-1
cdr3_nt: TGTGCCAGCAGCCTCGCGACAGGGTTTCGTGAGACCCAGTACTTC; cdr3_aa: CASSLATGFRETQYF; v_call: TRBV7-9; d_call: TRBD1; clone_size: .; j_call: TRBJ2-5
cdr3_nt: TGCGCCAGCCAGGGGACTAGTGCATACGAGCAGTACTTC; cdr3_aa: CASQGTSAYEQYF; v_call: TRBV5-1; d_call: TRBD2; clone_size: .; j_call: TRBJ2-7
cdr3_nt: TGTGCCAGCAGTTTCGGCAGGGCCTACGAGCAGTACTTC; cdr3_aa: CASSFGRAYEQYF; v_call: TRBV28; d_call: .; clone_size: .; j_call: TRBJ2-7
cdr3_nt: TGTGCCAGCAGCTTACCGTGGAGCGGGAGAGATACCGGGGAGCTGTTTTTT; cdr3_aa: CASSLPWSGRDTGELFF; v_call: TRBV7-9; d_call: TRBD2; clone_size: .; j_call: TRBJ2-2
cdr3_nt: TGTGCCAGCAGCTTAGCGGGAGTCGCAGATACGCAGTATTTT; cdr3_aa: CASSLAGVADTQYF; v_call: TRBV7-9; d_call: .; clone_size: .; j_call: TRBJ2-3
cdr3_nt: TGTGCCAGCAGCTCCGTGGCGGGGGTAGTATTGGGGAAGGAGACCCAGTACTTC; cdr3_aa: CASSSVAGVVLGKETQYF; v_call: TRBV7-9; d_call: TRBD2; clone_size: .; j_call: TRBJ2-5
cdr3_nt: TGCGCCAGTCGGGCGGGGAAGAACACCGGGGAGCTGTTTTTT; cdr3_aa: CASRAGKNTGELFF; v_call: TRBV5-1; d_call: .; clone_size: .; j_call: TRBJ2-2
cdr3_nt: TGCGCCAGCAGCTCACAGGGAATAGACTCCTACGAGCAGTACTTC; cdr3_aa: CASSSQGIDSYEQYF; v_call: TRBV5-1; d_call: .; clone_size: .; j_call: TRBJ2-7
cdr3_nt: TGTGCCAGTAGCCCTCTTGTGGACAGGGCGCCTTATGGCTACACCTTC; cdr3_aa: CASSPLVDRAPYGYTF; v_call: TRBV19; d_call: TRBD1; clone_size: .; j_call: TRBJ1-2
cdr3_nt: TGTGCCAGCAGCCTACTAGCGGGAGCCACAGATACGCAGTATTTT; cdr3_aa: CASSLLAGATDTQYF; v_call: TRBV6-1; d_call: TRBD2; clone_size: .; j_call: TRBJ2-3
cdr3_nt: TGTGCCAGCAGATCCCCCTACAGGGGGGACACCGGGGAGCTGTTTTTT; cdr3_aa: CASRSPYRGDTGELFF; v_call: TRBV7-9; d_call: TRBD1; clone_size: once; j_call: TRBJ2-2
cdr3_nt: TGTGCCAGCAGTTCGCAGGGGGCCAAAGGCTACACCTTC; cdr3_aa: CASSSQGAKGYTF; v_call: TRBV27; d_call: TRBD1; clone_size: .; j_call: TRBJ1-2
cdr3_nt: TGTGCCAGCAGCCGTACAGGGGAGACCCAGTACTTC; cdr3_aa: CASSRTGETQYF; v_call: TRBV7-2; d_call: .; clone_size: .; j_call: TRBJ2-5
cdr3_nt: TGTGCCAGCGGCAGGGGGCAATTCTCCTACAATGAGCAGTTCTTC; cdr3_aa: CASGRGQFSYNEQFF; v_call: TRBV7-9; d_call: TRBD1; clone_size: .; j_call: TRBJ2-1
cdr3_nt: TGTGCCAGCAGCTCGGGGGGGGGTTGGCGAATAGACTACGAGCAGTACTTC; cdr3_aa: CASSSGGGWRIDYEQYF; v_call: TRBV11-2; d_call: TRBD2; clone_size: once; j_call: TRBJ2-7
cdr3_nt: TGTGCCAGCAGTTTTGGGGCTGGCTACACCTTC; cdr3_aa: CASSFGAGYTF; v_call: TRBV28; d_call: .; clone_size: .; j_call: TRBJ1-2
cdr3_nt: TGTGCCAGCAGTTTACCAGGGGTTTTTGAAAAACTGTTTTTT; cdr3_aa: CASSLPGVFEKLFF; v_call: TRBV28; d_call: .; clone_size: once; j_call: TRBJ1-4
cdr3_nt: TGTGCCAGCAGCTTCGATCAGGGCCTCGGTATCTTC; cdr3_aa: CASSFDQGLGIF; v_call: TRBV5-4; d_call: .; clone_size: .; j_call: TRBJ2-1
cdr3_nt: TGTGCCAGCAGTGAACAGTCCTACGAGCAGTACTTC; cdr3_aa: CASSEQSYEQYF; v_call: TRBV25-1; d_call: .; clone_size: once; j_call: TRBJ2-7
cdr3_nt: TGTGCCAGCAGCTTACTAGGGCCCTTAGCGCCCTCCTACAATGAGCAGTTCTTC; cdr3_aa: CASSLLGPLAPSYNEQFF; v_call: TRBV7-2; d_call: .; clone_size: .; j_call: TRBJ2-1
cdr3_nt: TGTGCCACCGAAACAGGGGAGGGCAATCAGCCCCAGCATTTT; cdr3_aa: CATETGEGNQPQHF; v_call: TRBV6-1; d_call: TRBD1; clone_size: many; j_call: TRBJ1-5
cdr3_nt: TGTGCCAGTAGTACGGTCCTAGCGGGCAACAATGAGCAGTTCTTC; cdr3_aa: CASSTVLAGNNEQFF; v_call: TRBV19; d_call: TRBD2; clone_size: .; j_call: TRBJ2-1
cdr3_nt: TGTGCCAGCTCACCACTGACCGACAGGCTTAGCAATCAGCCCCAGCATTTT; cdr3_aa: CASSPLTDRLSNQPQHF; v_call: TRBV18; d_call: .; clone_size: .; j_call: TRBJ1-5
cdr3_nt: TGTGCCAGCAGTGAACGGCCTGCCGGGAGAGACGAGCAGTACTTC; cdr3_aa: CASSERPAGRDEQYF; v_call: TRBV2; d_call: .; clone_size: .; j_call: TRBJ2-7
cdr3_nt: TGCGCCAGCAGCCGACAAGCGGGAGGGCCCTATGAGCAGTTCTTC; cdr3_aa: CASSRQAGGPYEQFF; v_call: TRBV5-1; d_call: TRBD2; clone_size: .; j_call: TRBJ2-1
cdr3_nt: TGTGCCAGCAGCGACAACATTGGCGCTGGAAACACCATATATTTT; cdr3_aa: CASSDNIGAGNTIYF; v_call: TRBV7-6; d_call: .; clone_size: .; j_call: TRBJ1-3
cdr3_nt: TGTGCCAGCAGCGAAGGGGCCTATTTGAACACTGAAGCTTTCTTT; cdr3_aa: CASSEGAYLNTEAFF; v_call: TRBV9; d_call: .; clone_size: .; j_call: TRBJ1-1
cdr3_nt: TGTGCCAGCAGCGTGGGCCAGAATCAGCCCCAGCATTTT; cdr3_aa: CASSVGQNQPQHF; v_call: TRBV7-6; d_call: .; clone_size: once; j_call: TRBJ1-5
cdr3_nt: TGTGCCAGCAGTTTAGAGGAGAGGCGCACAGATACGCAGTATTTT; cdr3_aa: CASSLEERRTDTQYF; v_call: TRBV27; d_call: .; clone_size: .; j_call: TRBJ2-3
cdr3_nt: TGTGCCATCGGCCAGGGCTGGACTAGCGGGAGGTTAGATACGCAGTATTTT; cdr3_aa: CAIGQGWTSGRLDTQYF; v_call: TRBV10-3; d_call: TRBD2; clone_size: .; j_call: TRBJ2-3
cdr3_nt: TGTGCCAGCAGACGGGACAGGGCCTACACAGATACGCAGTATTTT; cdr3_aa: CASRRDRAYTDTQYF; v_call: TRBV2; d_call: TRBD1; clone_size: .; j_call: TRBJ2-3
cdr3_nt: TGTGCCAGCAGTTACCGCGGGGCTCCCTCTAGCACAGATACGCAGTATTTT; cdr3_aa: CASSYRGAPSSTDTQYF; v_call: TRBV9; d_call: .; clone_size: .; j_call: TRBJ2-3
cdr3_nt: TGTGCCAGCAGCTTGGGGGGACAGGTGACCCAAGAGACCCAGTACTTC; cdr3_aa: CASSLGGQVTQETQYF; v_call: TRBV5-5; d_call: TRBD1; clone_size: .; j_call: TRBJ2-5
cdr3_nt: TGTGCCAGCAGAGAGGGTTGGATCGGCAATCAGCCCCAGCATTTT; cdr3_aa: CASREGWIGNQPQHF; v_call: TRBV6-1; d_call: .; clone_size: .; j_call: TRBJ1-5
cdr3_nt: TGTGCCAGTAGCCGGACAGGGGCAGTAAGGGGATATGGCTACACCTTC; cdr3_aa: CASSRTGAVRGYGYTF; v_call: TRBV19; d_call: TRBD1; clone_size: .; j_call: TRBJ1-2
cdr3_nt: TGTGCCAGCAGCGTAGGTCTAGCGGGGAGAGATGAGCAGTTCTTC; cdr3_aa: CASSVGLAGRDEQFF; v_call: TRBV9; d_call: TRBD2; clone_size: .; j_call: TRBJ2-1